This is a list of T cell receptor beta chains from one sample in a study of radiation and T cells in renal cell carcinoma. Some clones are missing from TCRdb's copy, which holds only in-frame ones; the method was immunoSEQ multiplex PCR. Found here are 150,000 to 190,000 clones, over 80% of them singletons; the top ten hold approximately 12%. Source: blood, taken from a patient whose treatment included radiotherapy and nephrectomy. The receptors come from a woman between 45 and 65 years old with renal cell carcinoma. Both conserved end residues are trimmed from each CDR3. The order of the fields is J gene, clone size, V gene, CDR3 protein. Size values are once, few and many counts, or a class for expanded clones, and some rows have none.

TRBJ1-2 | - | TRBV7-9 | ASSARGSVNYGYT
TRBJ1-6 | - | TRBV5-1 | ASSEKPGQDSYNSPLH
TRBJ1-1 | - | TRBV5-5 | ASSLLTAGTEAF
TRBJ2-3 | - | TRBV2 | ASSLQTHGTDTQY
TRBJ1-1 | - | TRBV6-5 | ASSYSMVQVTEAF
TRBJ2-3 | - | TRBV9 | ASSEGLAGAADTQY
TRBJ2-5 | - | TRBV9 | ASSYGQGRETQY
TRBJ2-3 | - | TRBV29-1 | SLSLGGDTQY
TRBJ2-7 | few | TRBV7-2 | ASSPYVYEQY
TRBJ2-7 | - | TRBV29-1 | SAQENYEQY
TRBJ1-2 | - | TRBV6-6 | ASTFDSRSPYYGYT
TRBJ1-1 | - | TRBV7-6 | ASSLSENTEAF
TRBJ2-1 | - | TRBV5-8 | ASSFVTGGASLSYNEQF
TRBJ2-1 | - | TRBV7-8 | ASSLGTTYNEQF
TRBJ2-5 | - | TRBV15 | ATSRGASQETQY
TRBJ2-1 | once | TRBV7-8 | ASSSLSGGNEQF
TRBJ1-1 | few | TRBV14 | ASSQDSVRDAF
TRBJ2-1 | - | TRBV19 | ASSITRTSSYNEQF
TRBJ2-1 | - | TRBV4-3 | ASSRDIAGGYNEQF
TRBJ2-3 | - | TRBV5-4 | ASSLGRLLDTQY
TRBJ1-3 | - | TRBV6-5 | ASSSKSGTYGNTIY
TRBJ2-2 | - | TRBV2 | ASSADRPAELF
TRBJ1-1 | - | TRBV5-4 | ASSFGTTEAF
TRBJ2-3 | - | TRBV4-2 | ASSQDRAKTDTQY
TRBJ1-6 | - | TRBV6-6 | ASSTRGVLSSPLH
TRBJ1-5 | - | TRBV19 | ASTMTGGNQPQH
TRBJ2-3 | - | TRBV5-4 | ASSLKRGGPDTQY
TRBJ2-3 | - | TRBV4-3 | ASSLGQRDTDTQY
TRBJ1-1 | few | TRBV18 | ASSSGTGETEAF
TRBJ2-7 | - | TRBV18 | ASSPSSDRVYEQY
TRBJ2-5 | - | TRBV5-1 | ASSLAGGPGETQY
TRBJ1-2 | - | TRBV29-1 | SVESQIGGYT
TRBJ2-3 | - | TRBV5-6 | ASSLAGLGTDTQY
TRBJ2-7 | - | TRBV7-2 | ASSTRLAGGYEQY
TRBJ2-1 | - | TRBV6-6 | ASSPGTGVGNEQF
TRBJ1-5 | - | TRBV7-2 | ASSTEGGKNQPQH
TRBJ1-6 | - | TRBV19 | ATKTGIGSYNSPLH
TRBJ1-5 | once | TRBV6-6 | ASSPSTDKGQPQH